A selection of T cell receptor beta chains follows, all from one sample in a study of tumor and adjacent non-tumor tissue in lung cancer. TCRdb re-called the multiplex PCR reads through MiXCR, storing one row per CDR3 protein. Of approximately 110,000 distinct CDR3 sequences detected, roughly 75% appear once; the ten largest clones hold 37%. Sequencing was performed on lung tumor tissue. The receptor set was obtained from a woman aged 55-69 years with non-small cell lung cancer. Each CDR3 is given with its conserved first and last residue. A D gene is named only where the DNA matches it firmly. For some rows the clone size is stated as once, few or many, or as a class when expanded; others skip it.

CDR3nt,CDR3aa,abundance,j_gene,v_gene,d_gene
TGTGCCAGCATCGCGGACCGGAATCAGCCCCAGCATTTT,CASIADRNQPQHF,-,TRBJ1-5,TRBV5-8,-
TGTCCCAGCAGCTTATCCACCGGGACATCTGAGCAGTACTTC,CPSSLSTGTSEQYF,-,TRBJ2-7,TRBV11-2,-
TGTGCCAGCAGTTCTCCTCCGGGACAGCCCTCTGGGACCAACGTCCTGACTTTC,CASSSPPGQPSGTNVLTF,-,TRBJ2-6,TRBV28,TRBD1
TGTGCAAGCAGCCCTTTAAGGCATCGAAGCTCCTACAATGAGCAGTTCTTC,CASSPLRHRSSYNEQFF,-,TRBJ2-1,TRBV6-2/TRBV6-3,-
TGTGCCAGCAGTAGACAGGAATCCTACGAGCACCACTTC,CASSRQESYEHHF,once,TRBJ2-7,TRBV6-2/TRBV6-3,-
TGTGTCAGCAGCGTGCACAGGGACTACTATGGCTACACCTTC,CVSSVHRDYYGYTF,-,TRBJ1-2,TRBV11-2,-
TGTGCCAGCAGTCCGAGACAGGGCCTGAAGAACACTGAAACTTTCTTT,CASSPRQGLKNTETFF,once,TRBJ1-1,TRBV6-6,TRBD1
TGCAGTACTAGAGAGGGGGGTAATTACGAGCAGTACTTC,CSTREGGNYEQYF,-,TRBJ2-7,TRBV20-1,-
TGCGCCAGCAGCCTTGGTGTGAGGACTAGCGGGAAGGATGCTCATTCCCCACCCGACTGGGAACTGTTTTTT,CASSLGVRTSGKDAHSPPDWELFF,once,TRBJ2-2,TRBV4-3,TRBD2
TGTGCCAGCAGTGAAGGTAAGCCGGCGGGGAGCGATCAGCCCCAGCATTTT,CASSEGKPAGSDQPQHF,-,TRBJ1-5,TRBV6-1,-
TGCAGCGTTACCAGTGGACTGAACATTCAATACTTC,CSVTSGLNIQYF,-,TRBJ2-4,TRBV29-1,-
TGCGCCAGCAGCTTGGGGAGGGATCAGCCCCAGCATTTT,CASSLGRDQPQHF,-,TRBJ1-5,TRBV5-1,-
TGCAGTACTAGAGAGAGCGGGACTTACGAGCCGTACTTC,CSTRESGTYEPYF,-,TRBJ2-7,TRBV20-1,TRBD2
TGTGCCAGCAGTGAAACCTATACCACAGATACGCAGTATTTT,CASSETYTTDTQYF,-,TRBJ2-3,TRBV6-1,-
TGTAGTGATTCGTCGCGGAGGGAAAGGGTCAAAAACATTCAGTACTTC,CSDSSRRERVKNIQYF,once,TRBJ2-4,TRBV20-1,-
TGTGCCTTACAGGACCCGTACACCGGGGAGCTATTTTTT,CALQDPYTGELFF,once,TRBJ2-2,TRBV30,-
TGTGCCAGCACCCAGTCTCCAAGCTTCTACGAGCACTACTTC,CASTQSPSFYEHYF,-,TRBJ2-7,TRBV6-2/TRBV6-3,-
TGTGCCAGCAGTAGCCCACAGGGGGCACTCGCCAAAAATATTCAGTACTTC,CASSSPQGALAKNIQYF,-,TRBJ2-4,TRBV28,TRBD1
TGTGCCAGCGGGGGATACGGGGAGCTGTTTTTT,CASGGYGELFF,many,TRBJ2-2,TRBV6-2/TRBV6-3,-
TGCGCCAGCAGCCCGCGGACAGGGAAGGATCAGCCCCAGCTTTTT,CASSPRTGKDQPQLF,-,TRBJ1-5,TRBV5-1,TRBD1
TGCAGCGTTTCCGGGACGGACACTGAAGCTTTCTTT,CSVSGTDTEAFF,many,TRBJ1-1,TRBV29-1,-
TGTGCCAGCCGTTTAAATACAGGTAACACTGAAGCTTTCTTT,CASRLNTGNTEAFF,-,TRBJ1-1,TRBV11-2,-
TGCGCCAGCCGTAACGAGGACAAGCAGTACTTC,CASRNEDKQYF,-,TRBJ2-7,TRBV12-3/TRBV12-4,-
TGTGCCAGCAGAGGGGGGGGCTCTTACAATGAGCTGTTTTTC,CASRGGGSYNELFF,-,TRBJ2-1,TRBV28,-
TGTGCCGGCAGCTCGCGGCAGGGGACTTCTTACGAGCAGTATTTC,CAGSSRQGTSYEQYF,-,TRBJ2-7,TRBV11-3,-
TGTGACAGCAACTCTTACGGACTAGCGGCTACCACAGATACGCAGTATTTT,CDSNSYGLAATTDTQYF,-,TRBJ2-3,TRBV11-1,TRBD2
TGCAGTGCTACCCCTGCCCAGGACAGATTGAATGAGCAGTTCTTC,CSATPAQDRLNEQFF,-,TRBJ2-1,TRBV20-1,-
TGCTGTGCTAGAGAAGCGCAGGGCGGTCAGCCCCAGCATTTT,CCAREAQGGQPQHF,-,TRBJ1-5,TRBV20-1,-
TGTGCCAGCAGTTATCCTAGCGCGTTGTTATACGAGCACTACTTC,CASSYPSALLYEHYF,-,TRBJ2-7,TRBV6-2/TRBV6-3,-
TGTGCCACCAGCTTAGAGTTGATTAGCGGGAGCCATAATAAGAAGTTCTTC,CATSLELISGSHNKKFF,once,TRBJ2-1,TRBV11-3,TRBD2
TGCAGTGCTAGACCCCTACAGGGAGGGTCCTACGAGCAGTACTTC,CSARPLQGGSYEQYF,many,TRBJ2-7,TRBV20-1,-
TGCAGTGCTATGACCCCGGGACTGGGGGGGCATGAGCAATTCTTC,CSAMTPGLGGHEQFF,-,TRBJ2-1,TRBV20-1,-
TGCGCCAGCAGCCAAGGTACAAGCCCCCAAGCCCAAGAGACCCATTACTTC,CASSQGTSPQAQETHYF,-,TRBJ2-5,TRBV4-1,-
TGTGCCAGCGAACGTGACAGCGGGGATACACAGTATTTT,CASERDSGDTQYF,once,TRBJ2-3,TRBV11-3,TRBD2
TGTGCCAGCAGTTTTCAGGGAGGGGTCAGCTACGAGCAGTACTTC,CASSFQGGVSYEQYF,-,TRBJ2-7,TRBV28,TRBD2
TGCGCTAGCAGCCAAACCCGGCCTGGGGCCAACGTCCTGACTTTC,CASSQTRPGANVLTF,-,TRBJ2-6,TRBV4-3,-
TGTGCCAGCACCCTAGGCAGTGGGGAGACCCAGTACTTC,CASTLGSGETQYF,many,TRBJ2-5,TRBV12-3/TRBV12-4,-
TGTGCCAGCAGCTTAGCGCTGGCAGGCGAGCAGTTCTTC,CASSLALAGEQFF,-,TRBJ2-1,TRBV7-2,-
TGTACCATCAGTGACTCTCTTGGGGCCGGGGAGCTGTTTTTT,CTISDSLGAGELFF,-,TRBJ2-2,TRBV10-3,-
TGCAATGCTAGAGGGCAGGGGGGCTATGATTACACCTTC,CNARGQGGYDYTF,-,TRBJ1-2,TRBV20-1,TRBD1
TGTGCCAGCAGCCCCCCCGGGGAGGGGGATCATACGCAGTATTTT,CASSPPGEGDHTQYF,-,TRBJ2-3,TRBV11-3,-
TGCAGTGCCGGGACAGGGGACGGCTTGGGCACTGAAGCTTTCTTC,CSAGTGDGLGTEAFF,-,TRBJ1-1,TRBV20-1,TRBD1
TGTGCCAGCAGCAATGAGGGGACAGGGGTTTACAATGAGCAGTTCTTC,CASSNEGTGVYNEQFF,medium-sized,TRBJ2-1,TRBV11-3,TRBD1
TGCAGTGCTGAGGGGCGGGAAGAAGATACGCAGTATTTT,CSAEGREEDTQYF,many,TRBJ2-3,TRBV20-1,-
TGTGCCAGCAGCATAGGCAAAGATCAGCCCCAGCATTTT,CASSIGKDQPQHF,-,TRBJ1-5,TRBV11-3,-
TGTGCCAGCAATGGGGTTTCCTACGAGCAGTACTTC,CASNGVSYEQYF,-,TRBJ2-7,TRBV28,-
TGCGCCAGCAGCCCAATTCAGCTGGGGTCATACAATGAGCAGTTCTTC,CASSPIQLGSYNEQFF,-,TRBJ2-1,TRBV4-2,-
TGTGCCAGCAGTAACTCTATGAACACTGAAGCTTTCTTT,CASSNSMNTEAFF,many,TRBJ1-1,TRBV6-2/TRBV6-3,-
TGCAGTGCTAGTGATGGGTGGGGGGAGACCCAATACTTC,CSASDGWGETQYF,once,TRBJ2-5,TRBV20-1,-
TGTGCCAGCAGCTTTCCGGTCGGGGGTTTAGATACGCAGTATTTT,CASSFPVGGLDTQYF,-,TRBJ2-3,TRBV7-9,-
TGTGCCAGCAGGGGGTTCAACTATGGAAACACCATATATTTT,CASRGFNYGNTIYF,-,TRBJ1-3,TRBV6-5,-
TGTGCCAGCAGATCACCACAGGCGGGGAACTATGGCTACACTTTC,CASRSPQAGNYGYTF,-,TRBJ1-2,TRBV28,-
TGCAGTGAGAGCCTAGCAGTTAAAATGGGTGACCAGTTCTTC,CSESLAVKMGDQFF,-,TRBJ2-1,TRBV20-1,-
TGTGCCAGCAGCCAAGAGTTACAGCACACCGGGGAGCTGTTTTTT,CASSQELQHTGELFF,many,TRBJ2-2,TRBV4-2,-